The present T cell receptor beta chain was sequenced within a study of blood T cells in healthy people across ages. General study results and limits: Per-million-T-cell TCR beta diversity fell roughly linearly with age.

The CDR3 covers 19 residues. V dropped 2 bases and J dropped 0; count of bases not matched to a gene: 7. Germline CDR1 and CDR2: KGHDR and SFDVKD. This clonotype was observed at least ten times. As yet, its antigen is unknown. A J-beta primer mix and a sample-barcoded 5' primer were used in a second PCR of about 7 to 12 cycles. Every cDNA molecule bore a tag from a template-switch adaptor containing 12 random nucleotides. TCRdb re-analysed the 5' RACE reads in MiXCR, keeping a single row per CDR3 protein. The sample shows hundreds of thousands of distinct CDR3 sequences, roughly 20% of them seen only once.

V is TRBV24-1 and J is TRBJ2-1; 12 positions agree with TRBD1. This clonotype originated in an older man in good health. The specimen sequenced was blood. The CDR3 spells CATSDSPGQGAGSYNEQFF. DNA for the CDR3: TGTGCCACCAGTGATTCCCCGGGACAGGGGGCGGGCTCCTACAATGAGCAGTTCTTC.